Following are 21 T cell receptor beta chains from one sample sequenced in a study of cytomegalovirus exposure and HLA in healthy donors. The repertoire was sequenced with immunoSEQ multiplex PCR; TCRdb's copy has only in-frame clones and lacks some. Of tens of thousands of clones listed, approximately 94% were seen once; the top ten hold 3.6%. Specimen: PBMCs. The receptors shown here come from a woman aged 25 to 39 in good health and CMV-seronegative.

V usage is TRBV6-5 and J usage is TRBJ1-2, with D possibly matching TRBD1 (5 bases). The germline V and J ends were trimmed by 4 bases and 7 bases, with 13 bases remaining between them. Germline V gene sequence: CDR1 MNHEY, CDR2 SVGAGI. There are 13 residues in the CDR3. CDR3: CASSSQGIAGYTF. The DNA for the CDR3 is TGTGCCAGCAGTTCCCAGGGTATCGCTGGCTACACCTTC.

CDR3 residues: CASSLASEAFF. CDR3 bases: TGTGCCAGCAGCTTAGCCTCTGAAGCTTTCTTT. The chain uses TRBV11-2 and TRBJ1-1; D is unresolved. Per the germline V gene, CDR1 is SGHAT and CDR2 is FQNNGV. This CDR3 contains 11 residues. Deletions cut 1 base from V and 6 bases from J, with 3 bases between.

The chain uses TRBV4-1 and TRBJ1-2; a possible D gene is TRBD1 (5 bases). Germline values: CDR1 MGHRA, CDR2 YSYEKL. This CDR3 spans 16 amino acids. With 3 bases removed from V and 3 bases from J, the gap between germline ends came to 17 bases. CDR3 in amino acids: CASSHHMGGGDYGYTF. DNA for the CDR3: TGCGCCAGCAGCCACCACATGGGGGGGGGAGACTATGGCTACACCTTC.

The rearrangement joins TRBV5-1 to TRBJ2-6; D call uncertain. This CDR3 spans 18 amino acids. The germline V gene has CDR1 SGHRS and CDR2 YFSETQ. Trimming took off 0 bases at V and 0 bases at J, with 13 bases between the two ends. CDR3 loop: CASSLVAVPLSGANVLTF. The CDR3 DNA is TGCGCCAGCAGCTTGGTGGCAGTTCCCCTCTCTGGGGCCAACGTCCTGACTTTC.

In this sample, this clone turned up once. V and J are TRBV5-6 and TRBJ2-3, with D hard to call. Germline CDR1 is SGHDT and CDR2 is YYEEEE. CDR3 length: 12 amino acids. Trimming removed 4 bases at V and 3 bases at J, with 6 bases between. The CDR3 coding sequence is TGTGCCAGCAGCCCTAGGACAGATACGCAGTATTTT. This sequence encodes CASSPRTDTQYF.

This sequence joins TRBV11-2 and TRBJ2-1, with D possibly TRBD1 on 6 matching bases. The V gene lost 5 bases and the J gene lost 10 bases, with 18 bases spanning the gap. Germline V gene sequence: CDR1 SGHAT, CDR2 FQNNGV. The CDR3 is made up of 14 amino acids. The CDR3 bases are TGTGCCAGCAGCACTATAGGGGGACCGAGGGAGCAGTTCTTC. Its translation is CASSTIGGPREQFF. The whole variable domain, remainder taken from reference TRBV11-2 and TRBJ2-1, is EAGVAQSPRYKIIEKRQSVAFWCNPISGHATLYWYQQILGQGPKLLIQFQNNGVVDDSQLPKDRFSAERLKGVDSTLKIQPAKLEDSAVYLCASSTIGGPREQFFGPGTRLTVL.

This chain uses TRBV5-1 with TRBJ2-7; 12 bases fit TRBD2. The trim removed 0 bases at V and 3 bases at J, leaving 4 bases unmatched. Germline CDR1 is SGHRS and CDR2 is YFSETQ. This CDR3 spans 16 amino acids. CDR3 loop: CASSLAATSGSYEQYF. CDR3 sequence (DNA): TGCGCCAGCAGCTTGGCCGCGACTAGCGGGAGCTACGAGCAGTACTTC.

This sequence joins TRBV4-2 and TRBJ2-5; no reliable D call. V was pared by 0 bases and J by 5 bases, with 10 bases between. The CDR3 extends over 14 amino acids. Germline CDR1 is LGHNA and CDR2 is YNFKEQ. CDR3 nucleotides: TGTGCCAGCAGCCAAGATGCCCTCGCGGAGACCCAGTACTTC. Translating gives CASSQDALAETQYF.

J is TRBJ2-6 and V is TRBV21-1; the table's D call TRBD1 went unverified against the DNA. TRBV21-1 is shown as a pseudogene. The CDR3 extends over 19 amino acids. The CDR3 coding sequence is TGTGCCAGCAGCAAAGTGCCGGGACAGGGCGTAGCTGGGGCCAACGTCCTGACTTTC. This codes for CASSKVPGQGVAGANVLTF.

The DNA of the CDR3 is TGCGCCAGCAGCCGAAATAGCGGATTCACCGGGGAGCTGTTTTTT. Protein sequence: CASSRNSGFTGELFF. The chain links TRBV5-1 to TRBJ2-2; D possibly corresponds to TRBD2 (6 bases). Trimming left V 4 bases short and J 4 bases short, with 14 bases between. Germline loops: CDR1 SGHRS, CDR2 YFSETQ. The CDR3 is 15 amino acids.

The V call is TRBV27, the J call TRBJ2-7, with D hard to call. Germline V gives CDR1 MNHEY, CDR2 SMNVEV (reference sequence). V lost 6 bases, J lost 5 bases, and 11 bases lay in between. The CDR3 is 12 amino acids. In DNA form, the CDR3 reads TGTGCCAGCAGCAGTACTAAGAACGAGCAGTACTTC. Amino acids: CASSSTKNEQYF.

This chain links TRBV29-1 with TRBJ1-2; possibly TRBD1 for D (5 bases). The CDR3 has 13 residues. V lost 7 bases and J lost 3, with 15 bases in between. Germline lookup yields CDR1 SQVTM and CDR2 ANQGSEA. In DNA, the CDR3 is TGCAGCGCCCGTAATCGGGGGGACTATGGCTACACCTTC. As protein: CSARNRGDYGYTF. Full variable domain (remainder filled in from reference TRBV29-1 and TRBJ1-2): SAVISQKPSRDICQRGTSLTIQCQVDSQVTMMFWYRQQPGQSLTLIATANQGSEATYESGFVIDKFPISRPNLTFSTLTVSNMSPEDSSIYLCSARNRGDYGYTFGSGTRLTVV.

This chain links TRBV7-2 with TRBJ1-1, with D possibly matching TRBD1 (6 bases). The V and J ends lost 4 bases and 3 bases respectively, with 9 bases between them. The CDR3 runs 13 residues. Germline-derived CDR1 and CDR2 are SGHTA and FQGNSA. For the CDR3, the DNA is TGTGCCAGCAGCTCACAGGGACACACTGAAGCTTTCTTT. It yields the protein CASSSQGHTEAFF.

The rearrangement uses TRBV7-6 and TRBJ2-7; possible D gene TRBD2, 5 bases. The germline V gene encodes CDR1 SGHVS and CDR2 FNYEAQ. V lost 5 bases to trimming and J lost 4 bases, with 24 bases between them. CDR3 length: 17 amino acids. The CDR3 DNA reads TGTGCCAGCAGCCCCCCCCGATGGCGGGCGGCGGATTACGAGCAGTACTTC. This encodes CASSPPRWRAADYEQYF.

The chain couples TRBV6-1 to TRBJ2-7; D is possibly TRBD1 (6 bases). Germline CDR1 is MNHNS and CDR2 is SASEGT. The CDR3 loop spans 15 amino acids. Trimming left V 5 bases short and J 4 bases short, with 18 bases between. In nucleotides, the CDR3 is TGTGCCAGCAGTTCAACCGGGACATTATTTTACGAGCAGTACTTC. Translated: CASSSTGTLFYEQYF.

The rearrangement uses TRBV4-1 and TRBJ2-7; 12 bases match TRBD1. The germline V gene encodes CDR1 MGHRA and CDR2 YSYEKL. With 8 bases clipped from V and 6 bases from J, the junction kept 14 bases outside the gene matches. This CDR3 has 16 residues. The DNA for the CDR3 is TGCGCCAGCGGAACCGGGACAGGGGGCGCTTGGAGCGAGCAGTACTTC. Residues: CASGTGTGGAWSEQYF.

The chain uses TRBV7-2 and TRBJ1-1; tentative D call: TRBD1 (6 bases). The ends were cut back, 6 bases at V and 1 base at J, with 15 bases in the middle. The germline V gene encodes CDR1 SGHTA and CDR2 FQGNSA. The CDR3 has 15 residues. CDR3 nucleotide sequence: TGTGCCAGCAGGTTTTCCCAGGGGAGGAACACTGAAGCTTTCTTT. It translates to CASRFSQGRNTEAFF.

The chain joins TRBV5-1 to TRBJ2-2; 7 nucleotides line up with TRBD2. This CDR3 spans 17 amino acids. Germline lookup yields CDR1 SGHRS and CDR2 YFSETQ. The J segment lost 1 base and the V segment lost 0 bases, leaving 6 bases of the junction unmatched. This chain's CDR3 is CASSLAPGGRNTGELFF. In DNA form, the CDR3 reads TGCGCCAGCAGCTTGGCCCCGGGAGGTCGGAACACCGGGGAGCTGTTTTTT.

The genes are TRBV19 and TRBJ1-5, with 7 positions matching TRBD1. Germline V gene lookup returns CDR1 LNHDA and CDR2 SQIVND (reference sequence). This CDR3 has 14 amino acids. With 5 bases clipped from V and 7 bases from J, the junction kept 8 bases outside the gene matches. This CDR3 is CASSPGQDGQPQHF. CDR3 DNA sequence: TGTGCCAGTAGTCCTGGACAGGACGGGCAGCCCCAGCATTTT.

This CDR3 is CASSERVTSSGNTIYF. CDR3 nucleotide sequence: TGTGCCAGCAGTGAACGGGTTACAAGCTCTGGAAACACCATATATTTT. The chain has TRBV6-1 and TRBJ1-3, with unresolved D. Germline CDR1 reads MNHNS; CDR2 reads SASEGT. The CDR3 sequence is 16 residues long. V was clipped by 2 bases and J by 0 bases, with 11 bases between them.

This chain connects TRBV4-1 to TRBJ2-5; the D gene is possibly TRBD1 (5 bases). Trimming removed 0 bases from V and 1 base from J, with 12 bases in between. Germline V gives CDR1 MGHRA, CDR2 YSYEKL. The CDR3 has 16 residues. This chain's CDR3 is CASSQESGRVQETQYF. DNA of the CDR3: TGCGCCAGCAGCCAAGAGTCGGGCAGGGTCCAAGAGACCCAGTACTTC.